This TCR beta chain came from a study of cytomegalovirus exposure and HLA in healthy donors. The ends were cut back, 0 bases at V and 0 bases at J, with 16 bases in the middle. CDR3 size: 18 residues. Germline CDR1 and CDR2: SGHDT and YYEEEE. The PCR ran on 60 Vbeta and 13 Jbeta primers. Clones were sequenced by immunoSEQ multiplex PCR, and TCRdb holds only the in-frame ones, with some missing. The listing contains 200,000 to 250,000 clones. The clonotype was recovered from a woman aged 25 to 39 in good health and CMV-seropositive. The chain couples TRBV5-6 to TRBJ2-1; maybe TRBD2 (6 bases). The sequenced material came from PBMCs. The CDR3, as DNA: TGTGCCAGCAGCTTGGATCCCAAGGGACTTAGCTCCTACAATGAGCAGTTCTTC. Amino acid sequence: CASSLDPKGLSSYNEQFF.